This T cell receptor beta chain stems from a study of tumor-infiltrating lymphocytes in oesophageal squamous cell carcinoma. The CDR3 length equals 15 residues, ends included. CDR1 is ENHRY, CDR2 SYGVKD, per germline. With respect to this clonotype: This CDR3 is missing its conserved last phenylalanine or tryptophan, likely due to a read error. Because the CDR3's place on the DNA is in doubt, the DNA is left out and the CDR3 is given as listed by TCRdb.

TCRdb called the PCR reads again in MiXCR, with one record for every CDR3 protein. The sample lists about 12,000 distinct CDR3 sequences, around half occurring once. V and J are TRBV10-3 and TRBJ2-5; the table's D call TRBD2 went unverified against the DNA. This clonotype was obtained from a female donor with esophageal squamous cell carcinoma. The sequenced sample was esophageal tumor tissue. CDR3 sequence reads: CAIRSGDAIGYTFGS.